Listed here are 30 T cell receptor beta chains from one sample, sequenced in a study of T cell repertoires in cytomegalovirus infection. MiXCR was run by TCRdb on the reads, yielding one entry per CDR3 protein. The sample contains about 500,000 distinct CDR3 sequences, 33% of which appear only once. No antigens are known for them. Here the sequenced sample was cultured PBMCs, taken from culture after CMV antigen stimulation. The receptor source for this set is a human donor in good health (CMV status not recorded). Some clones in this sample may be carry-over from other donors' samples.

The chain combines TRBV3-1 with TRBJ1-1; D unclear. Germline-derived CDR1 and CDR2 are LGHDT and YNNKEL (reference sequence). There are 11 residues in the CDR3. V was clipped by 0 bases and J by 10 bases, with 6 bases between them. CDR3: CASSQDYAAFF. The CDR3 bases are TGTGCCAGCAGCCAAGATTACGCAGCTTTCTTT.

This clonotype turned up a few times. The gene calls are TRBV24-1 and TRBJ1-2, with a possible D match to TRBD1 (5 bases). The CDR3 spans 14 residues. Looked up from germline, CDR1 is KGHDR and CDR2 is SFDVKD. V was pared by 1 base and J by 8 bases, with 13 bases between. CDR3 residues: CATSDFRGSGGYTF. The CDR3 DNA reads TGTGCCACCAGTGATTTTCGGGGCTCGGGGGGCTACACCTTC.

This clonotype was counted between two and nine times. An end of the junction differs from the germline gene, which may be a read error. V gene TRBV7-7 combines with J gene TRBJ2-3; 9 bases map to TRBD2. Germline V lookup: CDR1 SSHAT, CDR2 FNYEAQ (reference sequence). The CDR3 loop spans 15 amino acids. The CDR3 region is CASSLGAGGPDTQYF. The CDR3 DNA is TGTGCTAGCAGCTTAGGAGCGGGAGGCCCAGATACGCAGTATTTT.

The V and J genes are TRBV7-2 and TRBJ1-5; D is possibly TRBD1 (5 bases). V was clipped by 6 bases and J by 0 bases, with 12 bases between them. CDR3 length equals 15 residues. CDR1 SGHTA and CDR2 FQGNSA come from the germline V gene. In DNA form, the CDR3 reads TGTGCCAGCAGACTTGGGACGGCTAGCAATCAGCCCCAGCATTTT. This encodes CASRLGTASNQPQHF.

This chain joins TRBV6-1 and TRBJ1-2, with D uncertain. Trimming cost V 7 bases and J 4 bases, with 13 bases left between them. The germline gives CDR1 MNHNS, CDR2 SASEGT. There are 13 residues in the CDR3. In DNA, the CDR3 is TGTGCCAGCACCAAGACACCTTCCTATGGCTACACCTTC. It translates to CASTKTPSYGYTF.

The rearrangement joins TRBV28 to TRBJ1-1; no clear D gene. In germline, CDR1 is MDHEN, CDR2 SYDVKM. Deletions cut 1 base from V and 3 bases from J, with 12 bases between. CDR3 length equals 15 residues. The DNA for the CDR3 is TGTGCCAGCAGTTTATTGGGTGGGAGGCACACTGAAGCTTTCTTT. Translated, it gives CASSLLGGRHTEAFF.

This clonotype was found a few times. This rearrangement joins TRBV4-1 to TRBJ2-1; no clear D gene. V gave up 1 base and J gave up 2 bases, with 0 bases separating them. This CDR3 comprises 12 residues. The germline gives CDR1 MGHRA, CDR2 YSYEKL. The CDR3 here is CASSQAYNEQFF. The DNA for the CDR3 is TGCGCCAGCAGCCAAGCCTACAATGAGCAGTTCTTC.

In this sample, this clonotype turned up a few times. J is TRBJ1-5 and V is TRBV12-3 or TRBV12-4; weak D call: TRBD1 (5 bases). With 0 bases removed from V and 1 base from J, the gap between germline ends came to 10 bases. CDR3 length equals 16 residues. CDR3 sequence reads: CASSLAVPGSNQPQHF. Here the CDR3 DNA reads TGTGCCAGCAGTTTAGCAGTCCCAGGGAGCAATCAGCCCCAGCATTTT.

The V and J genes are TRBV5-8 and TRBJ2-1; TRBD2 matches 7 bases. Germline V gene sequence: CDR1 SGHTS, CDR2 YDEGEE. The CDR3 consists of 15 residues. Unmatched junction bases numbered 7, after V lost 0 bases and J lost 7 bases. The CDR3 reads CASSLAPLLANEQFF. The CDR3 region has the DNA TGTGCCAGCAGCTTGGCCCCTCTACTAGCGAATGAGCAGTTCTTC.

There are a few counts of this clonotype. The chain uses TRBV12-3 or TRBV12-4 and TRBJ1-5; 7 bases match TRBD1. There are 15 residues in the CDR3. Trimming at V came to 6 bases and at J to 4 bases, leaving 9 bases not matched to a gene. CDR3 loop: CASSRQGMTNQPQHF. CDR3 bases: TGTGCCAGCAGCCGACAGGGAATGACTAATCAGCCCCAGCATTTT.

This chain links TRBV5-4 with TRBJ2-1, with D perhaps matching TRBD2 (5 bases). The length of the CDR3 is 13 residues. V gave up 7 bases and J gave up 9 bases, with 17 bases separating them. Per the germline V gene, CDR1 is SGHNT and CDR2 is YYREEE (reference sequence). The DNA for the CDR3 is TGTGCCAGCTCCCCGGAGGCCCACCGTGAGCAGTTCTTC. It translates to CASSPEAHREQFF.

V is TRBV4-1 and J is TRBJ2-3; the match to TRBD2 covers 11 bases. Per germline, CDR1 MGHRA and CDR2 YSYEKL. CDR3 length: 16 residues. V gave up 3 bases and J gave up 4 bases; unmatched junction bases: 6. This CDR3 is CASSHILAGEADTQYF. CDR3 DNA sequence: TGCGCCAGCAGCCACATACTAGCGGGGGAGGCAGATACGCAGTATTTT.

This clonotype was seen only a few times. The CDR3 region is CASSLVPSGTVKTQYF. The DNA of the CDR3 is TGCGCCAGCAGCTTGGTTCCTAGCGGGACTGTAAAGACCCAGTACTTC. V usage is TRBV5-1 and J usage is TRBJ2-5; 9 bases agree with TRBD2. The length of the CDR3 is 16 residues. Germline V gene data show CDR1 as SGHRS and CDR2 as YFSETQ. V was pared by 0 bases and J by 6 bases, with 9 bases of the junction left unmatched.

This chain links TRBV12-3 or TRBV12-4 with TRBJ2-7, with TRBD1 as a possible D gene (5 bases). Deletions cut 7 bases from V and 6 bases from J, with 25 bases between. The CDR3 contains 16 residues. CDR3 bases: TGTGCCAGCATCCAGGGTGCTAGTGGGTCTGCTCGCGAGCAGTACTTC. It specifies CASIQGASGSAREQYF.

The rearrangement joins TRBV6-2 or TRBV6-3 to TRBJ2-7; a weak D match, TRBD1 (5 bases). The length of the CDR3 is 12 residues. V was trimmed by 6 bases and J by 2 bases, leaving 8 bases between them. Germline CDR1 and CDR2: MNHEY and SVGEGT. CDR3 region: CASRDITYEQYF. The CDR3 DNA sequence: TGTGCCAGCAGGGACATCACCTACGAGCAGTACTTC.

A few counts support this clonotype. The chain joins TRBV11-3 to TRBJ1-1; 8 bases agree with TRBD1. CDR1 and CDR2 (germline): SGHNT, YENEEA. Trimming took 8 bases from V and 3 from J; bases not matched to a gene: 8. CDR3 length: 14 amino acids. For the CDR3, the DNA is TGTGCCAGCCGGCAGACAGGGGTCGACACTGAAGCTTTCTTT. Its protein is CASRQTGVDTEAFF.

This clonotype has more than one count but fewer than ten. The V and J genes are TRBV7-6 and TRBJ1-2; TRBD1 might be the D (6 bases). CDR3 length: 13 amino acids. Trimming stripped 2 bases from V and 5 bases from J, with 9 bases between. The germline gives CDR1 SGHVS, CDR2 FNYEAQ. CDR3 loop: CASSLNQGYGYTF. CDR3 in DNA: TGTGCCAGCAGCTTAAACCAGGGGTATGGCTACACCTTC.

This clonotype was counted between two and nine times. The J gene is TRBJ2-1, the V gene TRBV12-3 or TRBV12-4; TRBD2 is a possible D gene (6 bases). The CDR3 sequence is 14 residues long. V dropped 4 bases and J dropped 8 bases, with 15 bases sitting between them. The CDR3 sequence: CASSWGGGIDEQFF. Here the CDR3 DNA reads TGTGCCAGCAGTTGGGGTGGAGGGATCGATGAGCAGTTCTTC.

The chain links TRBV19 to TRBJ1-4; perhaps TRBD1 as D (5 bases). Germline V lookup: CDR1 LNHDA, CDR2 SQIVND (reference sequence). Between the trimmed V and J ends, which lost 4 bases and 5 bases, there was a span of 26 bases. The CDR3 runs to 19 residues. CDR3 sequence: CASSTRAVSPAGTNEKLFF. CDR3 coding DNA: TGTGCCAGTAGTACCCGCGCGGTGAGTCCGGCGGGGACGAATGAAAAACTGTTTTTT.

The chain joins TRBV7-9 to TRBJ2-7; D is possibly TRBD2 (5 bases). The CDR3 sequence is 16 residues long. Germline V CDR1 and CDR2: SEHNR, FQNEAQ (reference sequence). Trimming shortened V by 1 base and J by 6 bases, and 19 bases separated the two germline ends. CDR3 protein: CASSLVLANLHGEQYV. CDR3 nucleotides: TGTGCCAGCAGCTTAGTGCTAGCTAATCTCCACGGCGAGCAGTACGTC.

The table lists this clonotype with a few counts. V usage is TRBV20-1 and J usage is TRBJ1-4; perhaps TRBD1 as D (5 bases). The CDR3 has 12 residues. Looked up from germline, CDR1 is DFQATT and CDR2 is SNEGSKA (reference sequence). The ends were cut back, 3 bases at V and 7 bases at J, with 9 bases in the middle. The DNA for the CDR3 is TGCAGTGCTAGCAGGGAGATTGAAAAACTGTTTTTT. Translation: CSASREIEKLFF.

This chain uses TRBV5-4 with TRBJ2-2, with D possibly matching TRBD2 (6 bases). CDR3 length equals 18 residues. Trimming removed 0 bases from V and 5 bases from J, with 20 bases in between. Per the germline V gene, CDR1 is SGHNT and CDR2 is YYREEE (reference sequence). The CDR3 DNA is TGTGCCAGCAGCTTGGGAGTTGGCGGAGGGCCGGGGACCGGGGAGCTGTTTTTT. It specifies CASSLGVGGGPGTGELFF.

This clonotype was observed a few times. The rearrangement joins TRBV7-2 to TRBJ2-7, with D perhaps assigned TRBD1 or TRBD2 (5 bases each). Germline CDR1 and CDR2: SGHTA and FQGNSA. Trimming removed 4 bases at V and 4 bases at J, with 11 bases between. The length of the CDR3 is 13 residues. The CDR3 DNA follows: TGTGCCAGCAGCTCCGGGGCCGAATACGAGCAGTACGTC. It specifies CASSSGAEYEQYV.

The gene calls are TRBV7-9 and TRBJ2-2, with D maybe TRBD2 (7 bases). The CDR3 has 17 amino acids. Germline lookup yields CDR1 SEHNR and CDR2 FQNEAQ (reference sequence). V gave up 0 bases and J gave up 4 bases, with 15 bases separating them. CDR3 nucleotides: TGTGCCAGCAGCTTAGCGACAGGTCTAGCGGCCACCGGGGAGCTGTTTTTT. Its translation is CASSLATGLAATGELFF.

The chain combines TRBV24-1 with TRBJ1-2; D unclear. This CDR3 region has 11 residues. Germline CDR1 KGHDR, CDR2 SFDVKD. The V gene lost 3 bases and the J gene lost 7 bases, with 5 bases spanning the gap. CDR3 protein: CATSDGIGYTF. Written as DNA, the CDR3 is TGTGCCACCAGTGATGGGATTGGCTACACCTTC.

This sequence joins TRBV6-2 or TRBV6-3 and TRBJ1-5; D perhaps matches TRBD1 (6 bases). CDR1 and CDR2 from the germline V gene are MNHEY and SVGEGT. There are 13 residues in the CDR3. V was shortened by 7 bases and J by 5 bases, with 12 bases between the two germline ends. DNA for the CDR3: TGTGCCAGCAACATAGGGGGGTATCAGCCCCAGCATTTT. Encoded protein: CASNIGGYQPQHF.

This chain uses TRBV29-1 with TRBJ2-7; no clear D. V was trimmed by 7 bases and J by 3 bases, leaving 19 bases between them. The CDR3 has 14 residues. CDR1 is SQVTM and CDR2 is ANQGSEA in the germline V gene. The CDR3 DNA sequence: TGCAGCGCCGCCCGGACCCTGGAGATCTACGAGCAGTACTTC. Amino acid sequence: CSAARTLEIYEQYF.

This clonotype was counted between two and nine times. The DNA for the CDR3 is TGTGCCAGCAGTTACTTGGCAGGGAACACCGGGGAGCTGTTTTTT. Protein: CASSYLAGNTGELFF. This rearrangement joins TRBV6-6 to TRBJ2-2; D call uncertain. The CDR3 totals 15 residues. Trimming pared 1 base from V and 1 base from J, leaving 7 bases between. Germline V gene lookup returns CDR1 MNHNY and CDR2 SVGAGI (reference sequence).

The CDR3 nucleotides are TGTGCCGTCACGGGGGTTTCTGGAAACACCATATATTTT. Translating gives CAVTGVSGNTIYF. The chain employs TRBV10-3 and TRBJ1-3, with a possible D match to TRBD1 (5 bases). The V end lost 11 bases, the J end lost 1 base, and 12 bases lay between the germline ends. Germline values: CDR1 ENHRY, CDR2 SYGVKD. The CDR3 totals 13 residues.

This clonotype was picked up a small number of times. The chain is built from TRBV7-6 and TRBJ2-7; perhaps TRBD1 as D (5 bases). The V and J ends lost 6 bases and 1 base respectively, with 10 bases between them. CDR3 length: 13 residues. CDR1 is SGHVS, CDR2 FNYEAQ, per germline. CDR3 sequence (DNA): TGTGCCAGCAGTTCAGGGATTTCCTACGAGCAGTACTTC. Residues: CASSSGISYEQYF.